This TCR beta chain came from a study of blood T cell repertoires in COVID-19. In the study overall: PBMCs, B-cell-depleted T cells, or T cells provided the cDNA or gDNA that made up the material.

Sequencing used immunoSEQ multiplex PCR; TCRdb keeps in-frame clones, though not all of them. The table includes tens of thousands of clones, approximately 78% detected once. Trimming took 3 bases from V and 7 from J, leaving 10 bases between them. CDR1 and CDR2 (germline): SNHLY, FYNNEI. The CDR3 is 13 amino acids. Input material: peripheral blood. This chain links TRBV2 with TRBJ2-1; D remains ambiguous. This sequence originates from a human donor in a cohort sampled during active COVID-19. The CDR3 DNA reads as TGTGCCAGCAGTGAGCTTAGAGCAAATGAGCAGTTCTTC. Its translation: CASSELRANEQFF.